A selection of T cell receptor beta chains follows, all from one sample in a study of response to subunit inactivated influenza vaccine. TCRdb re-derived calls from the RT-PCR reads in MiXCR, one entry per CDR3 protein. This sample has hundreds of thousands of distinct CDR3 sequences, with around 8% found just once. The starting material was PBMCs from blood, obtained around 25 months after vaccination. The receptor set was obtained from a man aged 45 to 70 who received an inactivated influenza vaccine. The CDR3 runs from the conserved cysteine through the conserved F or W. D genes are given only for firm matches. Some rows have no size entry. The others give once, few or many, or a class for an expanded clone.

V	J	D	size	CDR3	DNA
TRBV6-5	TRBJ1-6	.	few	CASSYFDPKAGSPLHF	TGTGCCAGCAGTTACTTCGACCCAAAGGCCGGATCACCCCTCCACTTT
TRBV4-2	TRBJ1-4	TRBD1	few	CASSQGQGFEKLFF	TGTGCCAGCAGCCAAGGACAGGGATTTGAAAAACTGTTTTTT
TRBV4-2	TRBJ2-3	.	few	CASSQAAGASTDTQYF	TGTGCCAGCAGCCAAGCCGCGGGGGCTAGCACAGATACGCAGTATTTT
TRBV6-1	TRBJ2-5	.	few	CASSVTAQETQYF	TGTGCCAGCAGCGTGACAGCCCAAGAGACCCAGTACTTC
TRBV15	TRBJ2-1	.	many	CATSGPERYNEQFF	TGTGCCACCAGCGGGCCAGAACGCTACAATGAGCAGTTCTTC
TRBV20-1	TRBJ2-6	TRBD1	few	CSAAVTGVKGANVLTF	TGCAGTGCGGCCGTGACAGGGGTGAAGGGGGCCAACGTCCTGACTTTC
TRBV7-2	TRBJ1-1	.	many	CASIEVGNTEAFF	TGTGCCAGCATCGAAGTCGGGAACACTGAAGCTTTCTTT
TRBV4-1	TRBJ1-4	TRBD1	few	CASSPGQGDEKLFF	TGCGCCAGCAGCCCGGGACAGGGTGATGAAAAACTGTTTTTT
TRBV20-1	TRBJ1-6	.	few	CSAGAEGVLSNSPLHF	TGCAGTGCTGGGGCGGAGGGGGTTTTGAGTAATTCACCCCTCCACTTT
TRBV12-3/TRBV12-4	TRBJ2-7	.	.	CASSFRRLEIAEQYF	TGTGCCAGCAGTTTTCGGAGACTAGAAATTGCCGAGCAGTACTTC
TRBV6-5	TRBJ2-5	.	.	CASSYIGEETQYF	TGTGCCAGCAGTTACATCGGGGAGGAGACCCAGTACTTC
TRBV7-2	TRBJ2-7	.	few	CASSSSRIYEQYF	TGTGCCAGCAGTTCCTCCCGGATCTACGAGCAGTACTTC
TRBV18	TRBJ2-3	.	many	CASSADSYSTDTQYF	TGTGCCAGCTCGGCCGATTCCTACAGCACAGATACGCAGTATTTT
TRBV20-1	TRBJ2-7	TRBD1	.	CSVAPGTGGDEQYF	TGCAGTGTGGCCCCCGGGACAGGGGGCGACGAGCAGTACTTC
TRBV19	TRBJ2-2	.	.	CASSVAGTLNTGELFF	TGTGCCAGTAGTGTGGCCGGGACCTTGAACACCGGGGAGCTGTTTTTT
TRBV2	TRBJ2-1	TRBD2	few	CASSEGGAGAGVEQFF	TGTGCCAGCAGTGAAGGGGGAGCGGGAGCGGGGGTTGAGCAGTTCTTC
TRBV29-1	TRBJ1-5	.	many	CSVETALNQPQHF	TGCAGCGTTGAAACGGCCCTAAATCAGCCCCAGCATTTT
TRBV7-2	TRBJ2-7	.	few	CASSPFGGYEQYF	TGTGCCAGCAGCCCCTTTGGGGGTTACGAGCAGTACTTC
TRBV6-1	TRBJ1-2	TRBD1	.	CASSEPGTGSGYTF	TGTGCCAGCAGTGAACCAGGGACAGGGAGTGGCTACACCTTC
TRBV4-3	TRBJ1-4	.	few	CASSQGQFQGDEKLFF	TGCGCCAGCAGCCAAGGACAGTTTCAGGGAGATGAAAAACTGTTTTTT
TRBV2	TRBJ1-6	.	few	CASSRQEPTWDSPLHF	TGTGCCAGCAGCAGACAGGAACCTACCTGGGATTCACCCCTCCACTTT
TRBV28	TRBJ2-2	.	.	CASSLRRAGELFF	TGTGCCAGCAGTTTGCGCCGGGCTGGGGAGCTGTTTTTT
TRBV20-1	TRBJ2-7	TRBD2	.	CSARAQRLAGRYEQYF	TGCAGTGCTAGAGCCCAACGACTAGCGGGAAGATACGAGCAGTACTTC
TRBV11-2	TRBJ2-2	TRBD2	few	CASSLLAGGRTGELFF	TGTGCCAGCAGCTTACTAGCGGGGGGCCGTACCGGGGAGCTGTTTTTT
TRBV2	TRBJ1-5	.	many	CASSEGYSNQPQHF	TGTGCCAGCAGTGAAGGTTATAGCAATCAGCCCCAGCATTTT
TRBV20-1	TRBJ2-7	TRBD2	.	CSAPSILAGSYEQYF	TGCAGTGCTCCCTCGATTCTAGCGGGGTCCTACGAGCAGTACTTC
TRBV4-2	TRBJ2-1	.	few	CASSQDRIRMGGNEQFF	TGTGCCAGCAGCCAAGATAGGATTCGGATGGGGGGCAATGAGCAGTTCTTC
TRBV7-9	TRBJ1-3	.	many	CASSPRPLTGNTIYF	TGTGCCAGCAGCCCGCGCCCGCTCACCGGAAACACCATATATTTT
TRBV10-3	TRBJ2-2	TRBD2	many	CAISRTGLAGGMNTGELFF	TGTGCCATCAGCCGCACAGGACTAGCGGGGGGGATGAACACCGGGGAGCTGTTTTTT
TRBV12-3/TRBV12-4	TRBJ1-2	.	few	CASTLAGQYGYTF	TGTGCCAGCACCCTGGCAGGCCAGTATGGCTACACCTTC
TRBV20-1	TRBJ1-1	.	few	CSASYRETEAFF	TGCAGTGCTAGCTACAGAGAGACTGAAGCTTTCTTT
TRBV20-1	TRBJ2-7	TRBD2	.	CSASRTSGGAGEQYF	TGCAGTGCTAGTCGGACTAGCGGGGGGGCGGGCGAGCAGTACTTC
TRBV11-2	TRBJ1-4	.	few	CASSYSTDEKLFF	TGTGCCAGCAGCTACTCGACAGATGAAAAACTGTTTTTT
TRBV6-2/TRBV6-3	TRBJ2-3	.	few	CASSYSRLDTQYF	TGTGCCAGCAGTTACTCGAGGCTTGATACGCAGTATTTT
TRBV5-1	TRBJ1-1	.	few	CASSYDRSDTEAFF	TGCGCCAGCAGCTACGACAGGAGCGACACTGAAGCTTTCTTT
TRBV10-2	TRBJ2-3	TRBD2	many	CASSYTSGDTDTQYF	TGCGCCAGCAGTTATACTAGCGGGGATACAGATACGCAGTATTTT
TRBV5-6	TRBJ2-2	.	.	CASSLGPKGAGELFF	TGTGCCAGCAGCTTGGGCCCTAAGGGGGCCGGGGAGCTGTTTTTT
TRBV20-1	TRBJ1-5	TRBD1	few	CSARVTGSNQPQHF	TGCAGTGCTAGAGTGACAGGGAGCAATCAGCCCCAGCATTTT
TRBV7-2	TRBJ2-2	.	.	CASSSMSTGELFF	TGTGCCAGCAGCTCAATGAGCACCGGGGAGCTGTTTTTT
TRBV5-6	TRBJ1-5	.	.	CASNLNRRNQPQHF	TGTGCCAGCAACCTTAACAGGAGGAATCAGCCCCAGCATTTT
TRBV15	TRBJ2-7	TRBD1	.	CATSRGRTGEGGEQYF	TGTGCCACCAGCAGAGGGAGGACAGGGGAGGGTGGCGAGCAGTACTTC
TRBV9	TRBJ2-5	TRBD2	.	CASSVVAGTRETQYF	TGTGCCAGCAGCGTAGTGGCGGGGACTAGAGAGACCCAGTACTTC
TRBV12-3/TRBV12-4	TRBJ1-5	TRBD1	many	CASSGQGGQPQHF	TGTGCCAGCAGTGGACAGGGAGGGCAGCCCCAGCATTTT
TRBV5-1	TRBJ1-1	.	many	CASSLASGGATEAFF	TGCGCCAGCAGCTTGGCCTCGGGGGGCGCCACTGAAGCTTTCTTT
TRBV4-1	TRBJ2-7	.	few	CASSQGPGSSSYEQYF	TGCGCCAGCAGCCAAGGACCGGGATCCAGCTCCTACGAGCAGTACTTC
TRBV27	TRBJ2-7	.	.	CASSSAQGYEQYF	TGTGCCAGCAGTTCCGCTCAGGGATACGAGCAGTACTTC
TRBV11-2	TRBJ2-5	.	.	CASRRRSGQQETQYF	TGTGCCAGCAGACGCCGTTCAGGACAGCAAGAGACCCAGTACTTC
TRBV6-5	TRBJ2-5	.	.	CASSSKGQKQETQYF	TGTGCCAGCAGTTCAAAGGGACAAAAACAAGAGACCCAGTACTTC
TRBV5-1	TRBJ1-1	.	.	CASSLDPGVGNTEAFF	TGCGCCAGCAGCTTGGACCCAGGGGTGGGGAACACTGAAGCTTTCTTT
TRBV10-2	TRBJ1-5	TRBD1	few	CASSEKAGGQPQHF	TGCGCCAGCAGTGAGAAGGCAGGGGGACAGCCCCAGCATTTT
TRBV25-1	TRBJ1-2	.	many	CASSTTIEGNYGYTF	TGTGCCAGCAGCACGACAATCGAGGGGAACTATGGCTACACCTTC
TRBV29-1	TRBJ2-7	TRBD2	many	CSVEDRTSGNTYEQYF	TGCAGCGTTGAAGATCGGACTAGCGGCAATACCTACGAGCAGTACTTC
TRBV15	TRBJ2-3	.	few	CATSRVRDPSTDTQYF	TGTGCCACCAGCAGAGTACGCGACCCTAGCACAGATACGCAGTATTTT
TRBV5-1	TRBJ2-1	TRBD1	few	CASSFGQGALNEQFF	TGCGCCAGCAGCTTTGGACAGGGGGCCCTCAATGAGCAGTTCTTC
TRBV3-1	TRBJ2-2	.	few	CASSQSGELFF	TGTGCCAGCAGCCAATCCGGGGAGCTGTTTTTT